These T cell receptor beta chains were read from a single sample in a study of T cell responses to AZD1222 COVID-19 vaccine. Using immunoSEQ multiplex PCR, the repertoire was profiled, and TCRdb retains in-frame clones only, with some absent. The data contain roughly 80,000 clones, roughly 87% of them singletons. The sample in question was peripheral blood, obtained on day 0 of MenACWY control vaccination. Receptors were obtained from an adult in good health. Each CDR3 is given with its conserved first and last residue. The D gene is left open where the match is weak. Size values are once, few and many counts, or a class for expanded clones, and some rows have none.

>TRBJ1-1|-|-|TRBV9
CASSLRSGTHTEAFF
TGTGCCAGCAGCCTTCGAAGCGGGACACACACTGAAGCTTTCTTT
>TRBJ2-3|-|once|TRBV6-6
CASRDVGRFGTDTQYF
TGTGCCAGCAGGGACGTTGGTCGATTTGGCACAGATACGCAGTATTTT
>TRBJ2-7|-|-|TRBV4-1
CASSQDKVHVYPPYEQYF
TGCGCCAGCAGCCAAGATAAGGTTCATGTCTATCCCCCCTACGAGCAGTACTTC
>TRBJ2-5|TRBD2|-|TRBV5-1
CASSLTAGGLETQYF
TGCGCCAGCAGCTTGACGGCGGGGGGGCTCGAGACCCAGTACTTC
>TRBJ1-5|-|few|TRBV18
CASSLTGREPQHF
TGTGCCAGCTCACTTACAGGGAGAGAGCCCCAGCATTTT
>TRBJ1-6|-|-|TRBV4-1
CASSQGWDSPLHF
TGCGCCAGCAGCCAAGGGTGGGATTCACCCCTCCACTTT
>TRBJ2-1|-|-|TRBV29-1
CSVNEEGHPNNEQFF
TGCAGCGTTAATGAGGAGGGACACCCCAACAATGAGCAGTTCTTC
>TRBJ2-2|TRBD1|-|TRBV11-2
CASSLDRLTGELFF
TGTGCCAGCAGCTTGGACAGGCTCACCGGGGAGCTGTTTTTT
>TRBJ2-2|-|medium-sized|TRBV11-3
CASSPRGNTGELFF
TGTGCCAGCAGCCCGAGGGGGAACACCGGGGAGCTGTTTTTT
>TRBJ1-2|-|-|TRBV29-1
CSAEFNYGYTF
TGCAGCGCCGAATTTAACTATGGCTACACCTTC
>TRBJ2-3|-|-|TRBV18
CASSPTGSTDTQYF
TGTGCCAGCTCACCGACGGGTAGCACAGATACGCAGTATTTT
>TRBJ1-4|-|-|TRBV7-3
CASSLNPPGAGEKLFF
TGTGCCAGCAGCTTAAATCCCCCGGGAGCAGGTGAAAAACTGTTTTTT
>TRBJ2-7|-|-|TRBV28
CASSLQGSYEQYF
TGTGCCAGCAGTTTGCAGGGATCCTACGAGCAGTACTTC
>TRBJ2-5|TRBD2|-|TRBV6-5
CASSYGTSGGGTQYF
TGTGCCAGCAGTTACGGGACTAGCGGGGGGGGGACCCAGTACTTC
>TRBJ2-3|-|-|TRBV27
CASRQWAIDTQYF
TGTGCCAGCAGGCAGTGGGCCATAGATACGCAGTATTTT
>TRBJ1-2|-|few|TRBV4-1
CASSQVPRGRHYGYTF
TGCGCCAGCAGCCAAGTTCCCAGGGGTAGACACTATGGCTACACCTTC
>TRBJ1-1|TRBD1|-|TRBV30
CAWSGTGLTEAFF
TGTGCCTGGTCCGGGACAGGGCTAACTGAAGCTTTCTTT
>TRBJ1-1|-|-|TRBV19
CASSITQGVTEAFF
TGTGCCAGTAGTATCACTCAGGGAGTTACTGAAGCTTTCTTT
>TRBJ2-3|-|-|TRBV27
CASGARYPSTDTQYF
TGTGCCAGCGGAGCCCGCTACCCGAGCACAGATACGCAGTATTTT
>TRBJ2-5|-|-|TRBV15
CATSKSTGEGETQYF
TGTGCCACCAGCAAATCGACAGGGGAGGGAGAGACCCAGTACTTC
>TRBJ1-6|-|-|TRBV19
CASSIQKQGNSPLHF
TGTGCCAGTAGTATTCAGAAACAGGGTAATTCACCCCTCCACTTT
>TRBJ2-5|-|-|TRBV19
CASSFRVQETQYF
TGTGCCAGTAGTTTCCGCGTCCAAGAGACCCAGTACTTC
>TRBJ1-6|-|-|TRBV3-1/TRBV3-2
CASSQDLAGRKMDSPLHF
TGTGCCAGCAGCCAAGATCTGGCAGGGAGGAAGATGGATTCACCCCTCCACTTT
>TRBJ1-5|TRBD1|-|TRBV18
CASSPRRGQGQPQHF
TGTGCCAGCTCACCACGCAGGGGGCAGGGGCAGCCCCAGCATTTT
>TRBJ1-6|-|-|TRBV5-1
CASSLENSPLHF
TGCGCCAGCAGCTTGGAGAATTCACCCCTCCACTTT
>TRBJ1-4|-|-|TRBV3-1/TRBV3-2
CASIPRDVKLFF
TGTGCCAGCATCCCTAGGGATGTAAAACTGTTTTTT
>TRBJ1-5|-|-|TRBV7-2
CASSSRGRVGQPQHF
TGTGCCAGCAGCTCCCGTGGCAGGGTGGGTCAGCCCCAGCATTTT
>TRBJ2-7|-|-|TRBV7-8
CASSPPGRTYEQYF
TGTGCCAGCAGCCCCCCAGGGAGAACCTACGAGCAGTACTTC
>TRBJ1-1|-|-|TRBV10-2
CASSESGSGLPEAFF
TGCGCCAGCAGTGAGTCGGGGTCTGGGCTCCCTGAAGCTTTCTTT
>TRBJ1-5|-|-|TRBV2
CARGGIDGNQPQHF
TGTGCCAGAGGTGGGATCGACGGCAATCAGCCCCAGCATTTT
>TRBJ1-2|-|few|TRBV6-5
CASRAGTSYGYTF
TGTGCCAGCAGGGCGGGGACGTCCTATGGCTACACCTTC
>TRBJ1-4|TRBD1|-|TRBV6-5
CASTPGTGCFF
TGTGCCAGCACCCCAGGGACAGGCTGTTTTTTT
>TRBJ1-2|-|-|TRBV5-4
CASSLQGAGGYTF
TGTGCCAGCAGCTTACAGGGCGCGGGGGGCTACACCTTC
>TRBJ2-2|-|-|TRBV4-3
CASSQVNDDTGELFF
TGCGCCAGCAGCCAAGTGAATGATGACACCGGGGAGCTGTTTTTT
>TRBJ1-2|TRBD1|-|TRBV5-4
CASLDRGNYGYTF
TGTGCCAGCTTGGACAGGGGGAACTATGGCTACACCTTC
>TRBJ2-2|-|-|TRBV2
CASGRSNTGELFF
TGTGCCAGCGGTAGGTCGAACACCGGGGAGCTGTTTTTT
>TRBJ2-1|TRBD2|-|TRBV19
CASKESGSSYNEQFF
TGTGCCAGTAAGGAAAGCGGGAGCTCCTACAATGAGCAGTTCTTC
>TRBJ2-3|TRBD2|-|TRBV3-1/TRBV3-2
CASSSAGTSGGRTDTQYF
TGTGCCAGCAGTTCGGCAGGGACTAGCGGGGGGCGCACAGATACGCAGTATTTT
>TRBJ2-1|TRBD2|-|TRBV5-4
CASSSDPGLATNEQFF
TGTGCCAGCAGCTCGGATCCGGGACTAGCGACGAATGAGCAGTTCTTC
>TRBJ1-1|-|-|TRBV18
CASTLGYTEAFF
TGTGCCAGCACCCTAGGGTACACTGAAGCTTTCTTT
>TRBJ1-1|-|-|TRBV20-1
CSASTSVEAFF
TGCAGTGCTAGTACCTCAGTTGAAGCTTTCTTT
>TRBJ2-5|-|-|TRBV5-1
CASSLLRAETQYF
TGCGCCAGCAGCCTCCTTAGAGCCGAGACCCAGTACTTC
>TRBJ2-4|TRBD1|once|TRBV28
CASGDPGQGGKQYF
TGTGCCAGCGGTGATCCGGGACAGGGGGGTAAACAGTACTTC
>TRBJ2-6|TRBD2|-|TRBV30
CAWRLAGATGANVLTF
TGTGCCTGGAGACTAGCGGGGGCCACTGGGGCCAACGTCCTGACTTTC
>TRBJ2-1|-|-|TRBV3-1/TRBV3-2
CASNSHGGDGVHEQFF
TGTGCCAGCAACTCCCATGGCGGGGACGGGGTCCATGAGCAGTTCTTC
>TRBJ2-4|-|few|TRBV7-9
CASSLPMNIQYF
TGTGCCAGCAGCTTACCTATGAACATTCAGTACTTC
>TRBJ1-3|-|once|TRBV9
CASSAPGRSGNTIYF
TGTGCCAGCAGCGCCCCGGGACGCTCTGGAAACACCATATATTTT
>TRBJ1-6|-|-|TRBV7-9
CASSRTGSGSSNSPLHF
TGTGCCAGCAGCCGAACAGGATCTGGCTCTTCTAATTCACCCCTCCACTTT
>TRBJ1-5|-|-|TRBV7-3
CASTVSGEVSNQPQHF
TGTGCCAGCACCGTTTCAGGGGAAGTGAGCAATCAGCCCCAGCATTTT
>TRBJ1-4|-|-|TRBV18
CASSPKDGTTNEKLFF
TGTGCCAGCTCACCCAAGGACGGGACAACTAATGAAAAACTGTTTTTT
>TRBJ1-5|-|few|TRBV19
CASSLGGFNQPQHF
TGTGCCAGTAGTTTGGGAGGGTTCAATCAGCCCCAGCATTTT
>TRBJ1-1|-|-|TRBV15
CATGGLNTEAFF
TGTGCCACCGGCGGTTTGAACACTGAAGCTTTCTTT
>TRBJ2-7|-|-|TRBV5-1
CASSLNREAYEQYF
TGCGCCAGCAGCTTGAACAGGGAGGCCTACGAGCAGTACTTC
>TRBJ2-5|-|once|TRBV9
CASSVGGHYRETQYF
TGTGCCAGCAGCGTAGGGGGACATTACAGGGAGACCCAGTACTTC
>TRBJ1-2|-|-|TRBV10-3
CAISEVVGGYTF
TGTGCCATCAGTGAGGTGGTCGGGGGCTACACCTTC